This T cell receptor (beta chain) was captured in a study of T cells in Graves' hyperthyroidism and ophthalmopathy (dated by TCRdb to the late 2010s). For context, the study as a whole: Peripheral blood samples were taken at initial diagnosis, before any treatment was given. Prospective prediction of ophthalmopathy was tested in an independent validation cohort of 18 to 20 hyperthyroidism patients and roughly 16 patients who later progressed to ophthalmopathy. For training and testing, the approximately 92 patients in the discovery cohort were randomly divided in a 7:3 ratio. TCR V-J signatures able to tell the groups apart were searched for in a discovery cohort of 100 or so patients, of whom more than 40 had Graves' ophthalmopathy and about 60 had stable Graves' hyperthyroidism. In addition, the study compared T-cell repertoires in thyroid tissue and in blood from five or six Graves' hyperthyroidism patients. TCR Vbeta CDR3 sequencing of approximately 140 peripheral blood samples (fewer than 45 ophthalmopathy, about 80 hyperthyroidism and around 17 progressor patients) is reported in the paper. After sampling, hyperthyroidism patients received methimazole starting at 30 mg daily, and ophthalmopathy patients received high-dose intravenous methylprednisolone.

The CDR3 sequence holds 12 residues, the cysteine and phenylalanine included. The retained sequence is limited to the CDR3, 36 bases, with the frame set at the first base. CDR1 and CDR2 are read off the germline V gene as MDHEN and SYDVKM. A distance of 7 bases separates the germline ends of V and J, which lose 1 base and 7 bases respectively. This clonotype was detected only a few times. The clone's antigen remains unknown. No base quality values were provided; no much bigger clone lies one nucleotide off. TCR beta CDR3 regions were amplified from RNA transcripts. The first round of RT-PCR for the TCR CDR3 was performed with the HTBI primer set and the Qiagen OneStep RT-PCR kit. Libraries were constructed in a second round of multiplex PCR, after which size selection and purification were performed. Libraries were sequenced paired-end with 100 bp reads on an Illumina HiSeq2000. On the study's bioinformatics: SOAPnuke was used to process the raw data, throwing out any read that contained adapters or uncalled bases, had a mean Phred below 15, or lacked an exact constant-primer or identifier match. COPE v1.2.5 was used to merge the high-quality paired reads, and each unique nucleotide sequence was defined as a clonotype. MiTCR v1.1 was used to align the clonotypes against IMGT TRBV, TRBD and TRBJ reference segments. The analysis was restricted to V-J combinations with a frequency above 0.0001, which together covered approximately 99% of the repertoires. A TCS score was defined as the ratio between F50 (clonal expansion) and ExV (chaos), using BLOSUM62-based TCRdist between CDR3 peptides within each V-J. Welch's t-statistics and random forest reduced 450 to 600 V-J features to about 13, which were used in a naive Bayes classifier (R e1071). Thyroid-blood repertoire similarity was quantified with the Morisita-Horn index. The raw public reads went through TCRdb reprocessing: fastp at Q25, MiXCR clone calling, in-frame beta chains kept. Each CDR3 protein gets just one entry, which takes the most common genes and DNA from the rows behind it. It is TCRdb's table, rather than the study itself, that gives the V and J calls and clone size. The table for this sample lists fewer than 650,000 distinct CDR3 sequences; roughly 15% of them were counted only once. The ten largest clones add up to 4% to 5.5% of the sample.

What the research found in general, with its limitations: Sample size was not statistically predetermined, and investigators were not blinded to group allocation. A 13 V-J signature model separated ophthalmopathy from stable hyperthyroidism, with just over 85% sensitivity and around 84% specificity in cross-validation and 80%/75% in testing. In validation, the model predicted progression to ophthalmopathy a median of approximately 6.6 months before onset, with roughly 70% sensitivity and roughly 72% specificity. Most expanded thyroid clonotypes (frequency above 0.001) were also detected in blood, suggesting blood repertoires may reflect thyroid immune responses.

In the ophthalmopathy patients, disease was moderately to severely active, with a Clinical Activity Score of 3 or more, a NOSPECS grade of 4 or more, and a duration of less than 3 months. Exclusion was applied to patients with uncontrolled infections, other autoimmune diseases, pregnancy or lactation. Diagnoses relied on clinical symptoms, serum thyroxine and TRAb, thyroid ultrasound and orbital computed tomography. PBMCs were isolated from about 10 ml of fresh peripheral blood by Ficoll-Paque density gradient centrifugation. Trizol reagent was used to extract total RNA, and RNA quality was then checked on an Agilent 2100 Bioanalyzer.

This TCR was sampled from a woman aged 40 to 50 with Graves' ophthalmopathy. The chain uses TRBV28 and TRBJ1-1; no D gene call is confident. The sequenced sample was blood. DNA sequence: TGTGCCAGCAGTTTATCCGGGGATGAAGCTTTCTTT. It encodes CASSLSGDEAFF.